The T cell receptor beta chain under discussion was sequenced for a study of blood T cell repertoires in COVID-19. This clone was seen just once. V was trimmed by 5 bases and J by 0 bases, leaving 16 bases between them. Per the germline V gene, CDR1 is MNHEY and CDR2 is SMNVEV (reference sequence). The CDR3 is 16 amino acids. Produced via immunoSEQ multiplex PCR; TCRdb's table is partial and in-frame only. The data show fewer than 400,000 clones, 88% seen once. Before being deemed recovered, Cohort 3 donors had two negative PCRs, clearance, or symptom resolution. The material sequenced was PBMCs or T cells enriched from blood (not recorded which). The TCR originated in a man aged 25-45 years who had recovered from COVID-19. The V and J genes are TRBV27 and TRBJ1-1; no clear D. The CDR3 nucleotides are TGTGCCAGCAGTATAAATGCGTACAGACTGAACACTGAAGCTTTCTTT. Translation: CASSINAYRLNTEAFF.